The 32 T cell receptor beta chains presented below share a single source sample, sequenced in a study of cytomegalovirus exposure and HLA in healthy donors. The primer mix had 60 Vbeta and 13 Jbeta primers. TCRdb's table, derived via immunoSEQ multiplex PCR, lists solely in-frame clones and lacks some. The data contain approximately 220,000 clones, approximately 78% of them singletons. Material: PBMCs. The receptors were gathered from a man aged 25-40 years in good health and CMV-seronegative.

The rearrangement joins TRBV19 to TRBJ1-2; possible D gene TRBD1, 6 bases. This CDR3 comprises 13 residues. CDR1 is LNHDA and CDR2 is SQIVND in the germline V gene (reference sequence). Between the trimmed V and J ends, which lost 4 bases and 8 bases, there was a span of 14 bases. The CDR3 here is CASSTQGSSGYTF. DNA of the CDR3: TGTGCCAGTAGTACGCAGGGGTCGAGCGGCTACACCTTC.

The CDR3 DNA is TGTGCCAGTAGTATAGCCCCAGGGAAGGCCGGGGAGCTGTTTTTT. Its translation: CASSIAPGKAGELFF. This rearrangement joins TRBV19 to TRBJ2-2; TRBD1 is a possible D gene (5 bases). The CDR3 covers 15 residues. Between the trimmed V and J ends, which lost 1 base and 6 bases, there was a span of 12 bases. Looked up from germline, CDR1 is LNHDA and CDR2 is SQIVND (reference sequence).

The chain recombines TRBV7-2 with TRBJ2-7, with unresolved D. Germline V gene lookup returns CDR1 SGHTA and CDR2 FQGNSA. This CDR3 region has 11 residues. V was shortened by 5 bases and J by 7 bases, with 9 bases between the two germline ends. The chain's CDR3 is CASSARLEQYF. In DNA, the CDR3 is TGTGCCAGCAGCGCCCGACTTGAGCAGTACTTC.

As concerns this clone: Sequence at one end of the junction differs from germline and may be a read error. This rearrangement joins TRBV11-1 to TRBJ2-7; D might be TRBD1 (5 bases). The CDR3 consists of 12 residues. Germline CDR1 SGHAT, CDR2 FQDESV (reference sequence). The CDR3 loop is CASSHPPRQPVF. CDR3 nucleotides: TGTGCCAGCAGCCACCCACCTCGACAGCCTGTCTTC.

This chain connects TRBV29-1 to TRBJ1-1, with D tentatively TRBD1 (6 bases). Germline-derived CDR1 and CDR2 are SQVTM and ANQGSEA. The CDR3 consists of 15 residues. V dropped 4 bases and J dropped 1 base, with 16 bases sitting between them. The DNA of the CDR3 is TGCAGCGTTGTGGGGGCAGGGTGGACGAACACTGAAGCTTTCTTT. Encoded protein: CSVVGAGWTNTEAFF. Based on the CDR3 plus reference TRBV29-1 and TRBJ1-1, the full variable domain is SAVISQKPSRDICQRGTSLTIQCQVDSQVTMMFWYRQQPGQSLTLIATANQGSEATYESGFVIDKFPISRPNLTFSTLTVSNMSPEDSSIYLCSVVGAGWTNTEAFFGQGTRLTVV.

V usage is TRBV9 and J usage is TRBJ2-1; 10 bases map to TRBD2. V was pared by 0 bases and J by 14 bases, with 8 bases of the junction left unmatched. The V gene's germline CDR1 is SGDLS and CDR2 YYNGEE. The CDR3 extends over 14 amino acids. CDR3 in amino acids: CASSVDPAGGGEFF. CDR3 DNA sequence: TGTGCCAGCAGCGTAGACCCAGCGGGAGGGGGGGAGTTCTTC. The full variable domain, in which reference TRBV9 and TRBJ2-1 provide the parts outside the CDR3, is DSGVTQTPKHLITATGQRVTLRCSPRSGDLSVYWYQQSLDQGLQFLIQYYNGEERAKGNILERFSAQQFPDLHSELNLSSLELGDSALYFCASSVDPAGGGEFFGPGTRLTVL.

The rearrangement joins TRBV5-6 to TRBJ2-7, with TRBD2 matching 7 bases. CDR3 length equals 15 residues. Germline CDR1 reads SGHDT; CDR2 reads YYEEEE. The trim removed 0 bases at V and 5 bases at J, leaving 8 bases unmatched. CDR3 sequence (DNA): TGTGCCAGCAGCTTGGAGGGAGGGGTAAAGAACGAGCAGTACTTC. This codes for CASSLEGGVKNEQYF.

The chain recombines TRBV10-1 with TRBJ1-6; 8 bases fit TRBD1. CDR1 WNHNN and CDR2 SYGVQD come from the germline V gene (reference sequence). The CDR3 contains 14 residues. The V gene end was trimmed by 1 base and the J gene end by 7 bases; junction bases not matched to a gene: 0. The CDR3 bases are TGCGCCAGCAGTGAGTACAGGGGGAATTCACCCCTCCACTTT. As protein: CASSEYRGNSPLHF.

V and J are TRBV4-3 and TRBJ2-5; D is possibly TRBD2 (5 bases). This CDR3 has 16 amino acids. The germline gives CDR1 LGHNA, CDR2 YSLEER. V was trimmed by 0 bases and J by 2 bases, leaving 13 bases between them. CDR3 loop: CASSQDYKLAQETQYF. The CDR3 coding sequence is TGCGCCAGCAGCCAAGATTATAAGCTAGCTCAAGAGACCCAGTACTTC.

The J gene is TRBJ1-1, the V gene TRBV28, with a weak D call TRBD1 (6 bases). Germline assignment: CDR1 MDHEN and CDR2 SYDVKM. The CDR3 length is 13 residues. Between the trimmed V and J ends, which lost 7 bases and 4 bases, there was a span of 13 bases. The CDR3 coding sequence is TGTGCCAGCACCTCGGGAGGGGGCACTGAAGCTTTCTTT. It codes for CASTSGGGTEAFF. Variable domain in full (rest from reference TRBV28 and TRBJ1-1): DVKVTQSSRYLVKRTGEKVFLECVQDMDHENMFWYRQDPGLGLRLIYFSYDVKMKEKGDIPEGYSVSREKKERFSLILESASTNQTSMYLCASTSGGGTEAFFGQGTRLTVV.

The chain combines TRBV7-8 with TRBJ2-7, with 8 bases matching TRBD2. This CDR3 has 11 residues. V was clipped by 5 bases and J by 6 bases; unmatched bases: 0. CDR1 and CDR2 from the germline V gene are SGHVS and FQNEAQ. The CDR3 is CASSRGGEQYF. The DNA of the CDR3 is TGTGCCAGCAGCCGGGGGGGCGAGCAGTACTTC.

J is TRBJ1-2 and V is TRBV5-6, with D perhaps matching TRBD1 (6 bases). The CDR3 extends over 16 amino acids. CDR1 and CDR2 (germline): SGHDT, YYEEEE. The V end lost 4 bases, the J end lost 8 bases, and 24 bases lay between the germline ends. The CDR3 bases are TGTGCCAGCAGCCCCACCCGAGACGACAGGCTGTACGGCTACACCTTC. It translates to CASSPTRDDRLYGYTF.

Only a few counts were recorded for this clone. This chain connects TRBV28 to TRBJ2-3; 10 bases are a match to TRBD2. Unmatched junction bases numbered 12, after V lost 6 bases and J lost 3 bases. CDR1 is MDHEN, CDR2 SYDVKM, per germline. The CDR3 extends over 17 amino acids. In DNA, the CDR3 is TGTGCCAGCAGCTCGCCATCGGGACTAGCGTTTACAGATACGCAGTATTTT. Translated, it gives CASSSPSGLAFTDTQYF.

The CDR3 is CASSRSTDTQYF. CDR3 nucleotides: TGTGCCAGCAGCCGTTCCACAGATACGCAGTATTTT. This sequence joins TRBV6-6 and TRBJ2-3; D call uncertain. V was trimmed by 6 bases and J by 2 bases, leaving 6 bases between them. The CDR3 runs to 12 residues. Per the germline V gene, CDR1 is MNHNY and CDR2 is SVGAGI (reference sequence).

This clone was recorded a few times. The V call is TRBV6-5, the J call TRBJ1-5; D call uncertain. The CDR3 sequence is 13 residues long. Germline V gene sequence: CDR1 MNHEY, CDR2 SVGAGI. The germline V and J ends were trimmed by 10 bases and 2 bases, with 12 bases remaining between them. In DNA, the CDR3 is TGTGCCACCCGGAGGACTGGCAATCAGCCCCAGCATTTT. This translates into CATRRTGNQPQHF.

In regard to this clone: Germline and junction disagree at one end, which may indicate a read error. The chain recombines TRBV25-1 with TRBJ2-6; D uncertain. Germline values: CDR1 MGHDK, CDR2 SYGVNS. The CDR3 spans 14 residues. In nucleotides, the CDR3 is TGTGCCACCCGAAGCGAGCTGAGCGCCAGCGTCCTGACTTTC. Translated: CATRSELSASVLTF.

This clone was seen a handful of times. This chain links TRBV15 with TRBJ2-2, with 9 bases identical to TRBD2. The ends lost 4 bases at V and 2 bases at J; junction bases unmatched: 11. Looked up from germline, CDR1 is LNHNV and CDR2 is YYDKDF (reference sequence). The length of the CDR3 is 18 residues. CDR3: CATSIRRGGVGNTGELFF. CDR3 in DNA: TGTGCCACCAGCATCAGGCGGGGGGGCGTGGGTAACACCGGGGAGCTGTTTTTT.

The V and J genes are TRBV7-6 and TRBJ2-1; 12 nucleotides match TRBD2. The V and J ends lost 5 bases and 5 bases, in that order; junction bases with no gene match: 1. Germline CDR1 is SGHVS and CDR2 is FNYEAQ. This CDR3 region has 14 residues. CDR3 amino acids: CASSGLAGNNEQFF. Written as DNA, the CDR3 is TGTGCCAGCAGCGGACTAGCGGGGAACAATGAGCAGTTCTTC.

The gene calls are TRBV7-2 and TRBJ1-3; tentative D call: TRBD1 (6 bases). Germline V gene lookup returns CDR1 SGHTA and CDR2 FQGNSA. This CDR3 is built from 18 residues. V lost 2 bases to trimming and J lost 0 bases, with 17 bases between them. The CDR3 reads CASSLSFGRGDSGNTIYF. The CDR3 bases are TGTGCCAGCAGCTTAAGCTTTGGGAGGGGGGACTCTGGAAACACCATATATTTT.

As for this clone: The sample holds other DNA sequences that translate to the same CDR3. This CDR3 is CASSSLPGERGSKLFF. The CDR3 nucleotides are TGCGCCAGCAGCTCACTGCCGGGCGAAAGGGGGTCGAAACTGTTTTTT. The chain employs TRBV5-1 and TRBJ1-4; a possible D gene is TRBD1 (6 bases). CDR1 is SGHRS, CDR2 YFSETQ, per germline. Trimming stripped 3 bases from V and 11 bases from J, with 23 bases between. The CDR3 totals 16 residues.

CDR3 DNA: TGTGCCAGCAGCGGATACGGGGGTAGCTCCTACAATGAGCAGTTCTTC. It specifies CASSGYGGSSYNEQFF. The chain has TRBV9 and TRBJ2-1; weak D call: TRBD2 (6 bases). CDR1 SGDLS and CDR2 YYNGEE come from the germline V gene. V gave up 3 bases and J gave up 0 bases, with 13 bases separating them. The CDR3 is 16 amino acids.

The J gene is TRBJ1-1, the V gene TRBV5-6; 9 nucleotides line up with TRBD1. The V gene end was trimmed by 2 bases and the J gene end by 6 bases; junction bases not matched to a gene: 8. The CDR3 length is 15 residues. Germline V gene lookup returns CDR1 SGHDT and CDR2 YYEEEE. This chain's CDR3 is CASSLGDRAVPEAFF. CDR3 bases: TGTGCCAGCAGCTTAGGGGACAGGGCTGTGCCTGAAGCTTTCTTT.

This clone came up a few times. The chain combines TRBV7-9 with TRBJ1-4; D gene uncertain. This CDR3 contains 15 residues. Between the trimmed V and J ends, which lost 4 bases and 1 base, there was a span of 10 bases. Germline CDR1 SEHNR, CDR2 FQNEAQ (reference sequence). The DNA for the CDR3 is TGTGCCAGCAGCTCTAGACCGGGAACTAATGAAAAACTGTTTTTT. Translating gives CASSSRPGTNEKLFF.

The V and J genes are TRBV2 and TRBJ2-6; TRBD2 is a possible D gene (5 bases). Between the trimmed V and J ends, which lost 3 bases and 0 bases, there was a span of 12 bases. The CDR3 length is 17 residues. From germline, CDR1 is SNHLY and CDR2 FYNNEI. The CDR3 spells CASSDEGWSSGANVLTF. The CDR3 bases are TGTGCCAGCAGTGATGAGGGTTGGAGCTCTGGGGCCAACGTCCTGACTTTC.

The gene calls are TRBV11-2 and TRBJ1-4, with 7 bases identical to TRBD1. Trimming took 8 bases from V and 4 from J; bases not matched to a gene: 13. Germline V gene sequence: CDR1 SGHAT, CDR2 FQNNGV. The CDR3 runs 16 residues. The CDR3 nucleotides are TGTGCCAGCCTGGAAAGGGGGCAGGGCATTAATGAAAAACTGTTTTTT. Its translation is CASLERGQGINEKLFF.

V gene TRBV5-5 combines with J gene TRBJ1-1; possible D gene TRBD1, 5 bases. V lost 2 bases to trimming and J lost 3 bases, with 23 bases between them. Germline loops: CDR1 SGHKS, CDR2 YYEKEE (reference sequence). The CDR3 sequence is 18 residues long. The CDR3 loop reads CASSFPQGIPDGDTEAFF. Written as DNA, the CDR3 is TGTGCCAGCAGCTTCCCGCAGGGTATACCTGATGGAGACACTGAAGCTTTCTTT.

This clone was seen a few times. This chain uses TRBV28 with TRBJ1-6; 9 bases map to TRBD1. The V gene's germline CDR1 is MDHEN and CDR2 SYDVKM. The CDR3 length is 15 residues. J lost 7 bases, V lost 5 bases, and 6 bases had no gene match. The CDR3 here is CASSLRDRDNSPLHF. CDR3 nucleotides: TGTGCCAGCAGTCTCCGGGACAGGGACAATTCACCCCTCCACTTT. Based on the CDR3 plus reference TRBV28 and TRBJ1-6, the full variable domain is DVKVTQSSRYLVKRTGEKVFLECVQDMDHENMFWYRQDPGLGLRLIYFSYDVKMKEKGDIPEGYSVSREKKERFSLILESASTNQTSMYLCASSLRDRDNSPLHFGNGTRLTVT.

The chain is built from TRBV6-5 and TRBJ1-5, with D unclear. Per the germline V gene, CDR1 is MNHEY and CDR2 is SVGAGI. This CDR3 region has 14 residues. V dropped 6 bases and J dropped 3 bases, with 12 bases sitting between them. CDR3 residues: CASSFSGLNQPQHF. The CDR3 DNA sequence: TGTGCCAGCAGCTTCTCAGGCCTCAATCAGCCCCAGCATTTT.

The rearrangement joins TRBV6-1 to TRBJ2-5; possibly TRBD2 for D (5 bases). This CDR3 comprises 15 residues. V lost 1 base and J 0 bases, leaving 9 bases between the germline ends. The germline V gene encodes CDR1 MNHNS and CDR2 SASEGT. The CDR3 is CASSEGERHQETQYF. In DNA, the CDR3 is TGTGCCAGCAGTGAAGGGGAGCGGCACCAAGAGACCCAGTACTTC.

The J gene is TRBJ1-2, the V gene TRBV6-6; D may be TRBD1 (6 bases). The germline V gene has CDR1 MNHNY and CDR2 SVGAGI (reference sequence). This CDR3 is built from 15 residues. Trimming took off 6 bases at V and 3 bases at J, with 17 bases between the two ends. CDR3 in amino acids: CASRDWGGSDYGYTF. As DNA, the CDR3 is TGTGCCAGCAGGGACTGGGGGGGCTCTGACTATGGCTACACCTTC.

V usage is TRBV7-9 and J usage is TRBJ2-1; D gene ambiguous. The CDR3 is 11 amino acids. V was clipped by 1 base and J by 9 bases, with 4 bases between them. Germline-derived CDR1 and CDR2 are SEHNR and FQNEAQ (reference sequence). The chain's CDR3 is CASSLGSEQFF. CDR3 nucleotides: TGTGCCAGCAGCTTAGGGAGTGAGCAGTTCTTC.

This clone occurred once. V and J are TRBV15 and TRBJ2-5; TRBD1 is a possible D gene (6 bases). The germline V and J ends were trimmed by 0 bases and 5 bases, with 10 bases remaining between them. The CDR3 runs to 14 residues. Germline CDR1 reads LNHNV; CDR2 reads YYDKDF (reference sequence). CDR3 sequence reads: CATSRDWGLETQYF. DNA for the CDR3: TGTGCCACCAGCAGAGATTGGGGGCTTGAGACCCAGTACTTC.